Sequencing of this TCR beta chain was carried out in a study of response to subunit inactivated influenza vaccine. Study results and caveats: That few new T cells are recruited by each seasonal influenza vaccination was the authors' suggestion.

A note on this clonotype: Its specificity is unknown. Being one base from a much bigger clone, this may be a read error.

TCRdb re-derived calls from the RT-PCR reads in MiXCR, one entry per CDR3 protein. The table shows roughly 630,000 distinct CDR3 sequences, with 12% to 15% occurring only once. Germline V lookup: CDR1 SGHTA, CDR2 FQGNSA. The CDR3 consists of 11 residues. V lost 6 bases and J 3 bases, leaving 2 bases between the germline ends. V is TRBV7-2 and J is TRBJ2-2, with D unresolved. Material: PBMCs from blood, obtained around 14 days before vaccination. The sequence was collected from a man between 50 and 59 years old who received an inactivated influenza vaccine. The CDR3 region has the DNA TGTGCCAGCAGACACACCGGGGAGCTGTTTTTT. Amino acid sequence: CASRHTGELFF.